The present T cell receptor beta chain was sequenced within a study of blood T cell repertoires in COVID-19. Overall study context: COVID-19 samples, acute and convalescent, were from the United States, Italy and Spain.

Source study methods: Estimated nucleated cell counts came from reference gene primer amplification. The repertoire was sequenced with immunoSEQ multiplex PCR; TCRdb's copy has only in-frame clones and lacks some. From that table come the V and J calls and clone size; the DNA was used to work out D and trimming. The repertoire has about 110,000 clones, less than 85% of them found once; the top ten carry 1.5% to 2%. Germline V CDR1 and CDR2: SEHNR, FQNEAQ (reference sequence). The CDR3 covers 16 residues. The junction had 9 bases not matched to a gene; V was cut back by 5 bases and J by 4 bases. The sample was peripheral blood. The chain joins TRBV7-9 to TRBJ2-5; 11 bases are a match to TRBD2. The TCR was taken from a woman in her 40s with acute or convalescent COVID-19. In DNA form, the CDR3 reads TGTGCCAGCAGCAGGTCCGGGACTAGCGGTACAGAGACCCAGTACTTC. Amino acid sequence: CASSRSGTSGTETQYF. Full variable domain (remainder filled in from reference TRBV7-9 and TRBJ2-5): DTGVSQNPRHKITKRGQNVTFRCDPISEHNRLYWYRQTLGQGPEFLTYFQNEAQLEKSRLLSDRFSAERPKGSFSTLEIQRTEQGDSAMYLCASSRSGTSGTETQYFGPGTRLLVL.